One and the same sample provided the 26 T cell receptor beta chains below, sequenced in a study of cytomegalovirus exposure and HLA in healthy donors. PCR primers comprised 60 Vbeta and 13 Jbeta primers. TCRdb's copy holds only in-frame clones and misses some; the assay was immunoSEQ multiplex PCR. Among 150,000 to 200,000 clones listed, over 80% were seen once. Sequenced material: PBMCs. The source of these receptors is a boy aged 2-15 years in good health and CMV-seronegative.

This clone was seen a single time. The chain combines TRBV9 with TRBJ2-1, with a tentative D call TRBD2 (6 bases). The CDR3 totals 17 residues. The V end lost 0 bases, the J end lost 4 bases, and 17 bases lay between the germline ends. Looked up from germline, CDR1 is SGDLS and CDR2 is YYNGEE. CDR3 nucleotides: TGTGCCAGCAGCGTAGGTGGGGGAGGTCCCTCTTACAATGAGCAGTTCTTC. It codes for CASSVGGGGPSYNEQFF.

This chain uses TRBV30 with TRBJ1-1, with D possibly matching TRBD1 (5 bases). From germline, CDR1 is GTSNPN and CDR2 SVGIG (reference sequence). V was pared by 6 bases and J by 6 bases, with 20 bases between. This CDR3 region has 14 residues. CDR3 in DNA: TGTGCCTGTTTAATTCCCGTCCCGGGGGCTGAAGCTTTCTTT. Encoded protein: CACLIPVPGAEAFF.

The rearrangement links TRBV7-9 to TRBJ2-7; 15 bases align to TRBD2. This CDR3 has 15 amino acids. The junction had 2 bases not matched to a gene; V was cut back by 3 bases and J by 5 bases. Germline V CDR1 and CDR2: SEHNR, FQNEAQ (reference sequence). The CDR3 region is CASSFGLAGGNEQYV. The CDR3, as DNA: TGTGCCAGCAGCTTCGGACTAGCGGGGGGGAACGAGCAGTACGTC.

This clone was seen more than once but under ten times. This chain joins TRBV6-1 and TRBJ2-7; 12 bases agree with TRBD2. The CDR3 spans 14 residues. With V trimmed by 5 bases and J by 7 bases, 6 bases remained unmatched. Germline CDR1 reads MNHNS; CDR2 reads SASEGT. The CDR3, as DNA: TGTGCCAGCAGTAACCTAGCGGGGGGGCAAGAGCAGTACGTC. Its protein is CASSNLAGGQEQYV.

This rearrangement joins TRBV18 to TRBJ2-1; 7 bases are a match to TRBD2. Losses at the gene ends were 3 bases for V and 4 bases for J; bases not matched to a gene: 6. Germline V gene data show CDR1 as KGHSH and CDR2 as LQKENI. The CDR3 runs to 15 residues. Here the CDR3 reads CASSPPAGKYNEQFF. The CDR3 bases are TGTGCCAGCTCACCTCCAGCGGGGAAATACAATGAGCAGTTCTTC. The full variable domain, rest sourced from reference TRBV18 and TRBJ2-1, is NAGVMQNPRHLVRRRGQEARLRCSPMKGHSHVYWYRQLPEEGLKFMVYLQKENIIDESGMPKERFSAEFPKEGPSILRIQQVVRGDSAAYFCASSPPAGKYNEQFFGPGTRLTVL.

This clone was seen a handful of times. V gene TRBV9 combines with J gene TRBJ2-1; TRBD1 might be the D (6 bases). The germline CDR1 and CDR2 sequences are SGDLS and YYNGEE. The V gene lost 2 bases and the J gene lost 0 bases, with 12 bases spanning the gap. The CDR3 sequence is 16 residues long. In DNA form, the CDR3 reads TGTGCCAGCAGCGTGCGTAGGGGGAGCTCCTACAATGAGCAGTTCTTC. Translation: CASSVRRGSSYNEQFF.

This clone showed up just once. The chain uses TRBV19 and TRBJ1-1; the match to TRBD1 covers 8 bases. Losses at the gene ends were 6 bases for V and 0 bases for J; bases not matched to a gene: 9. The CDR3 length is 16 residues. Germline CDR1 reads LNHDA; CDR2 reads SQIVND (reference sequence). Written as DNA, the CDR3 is TGTGCCAGTAGGACTCAGGGGGCTGGGGTGAACACTGAAGCTTTCTTT. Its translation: CASRTQGAGVNTEAFF.

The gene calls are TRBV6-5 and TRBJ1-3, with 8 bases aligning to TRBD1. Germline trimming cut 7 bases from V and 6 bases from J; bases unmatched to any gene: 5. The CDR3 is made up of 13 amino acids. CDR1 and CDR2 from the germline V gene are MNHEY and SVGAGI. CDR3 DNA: TGTGCCAGCACGACAGGGGCGGAAAACACCATATATTTT. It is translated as CASTTGAENTIYF.

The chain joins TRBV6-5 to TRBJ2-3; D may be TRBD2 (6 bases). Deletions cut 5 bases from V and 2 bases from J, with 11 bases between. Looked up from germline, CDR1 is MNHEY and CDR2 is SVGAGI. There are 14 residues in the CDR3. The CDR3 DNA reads TGTGCCAGCAGTCCGCGGGGTTACACAGATACGCAGTATTTT. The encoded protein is CASSPRGYTDTQYF.

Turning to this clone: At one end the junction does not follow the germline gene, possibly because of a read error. Here the CDR3 reads CASSQDFWEPGNTIYF. CDR3 coding DNA: TGCGCCAGCAGCCAAGATTTCTGGGAGCCTGGGAACACCATATATTTT. The V gene is TRBV4-3, the J gene TRBJ1-3; D gene uncertain. CDR3 length: 16 amino acids. From germline, CDR1 is LGHNA and CDR2 YSLEER.

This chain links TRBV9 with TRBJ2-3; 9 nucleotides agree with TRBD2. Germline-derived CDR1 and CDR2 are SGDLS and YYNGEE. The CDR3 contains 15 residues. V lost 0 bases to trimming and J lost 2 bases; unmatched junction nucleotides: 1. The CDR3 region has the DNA TGTGCCAGCAGCGTAGGACTAGCGGACACAGATACGCAGTATTTT. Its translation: CASSVGLADTDTQYF.

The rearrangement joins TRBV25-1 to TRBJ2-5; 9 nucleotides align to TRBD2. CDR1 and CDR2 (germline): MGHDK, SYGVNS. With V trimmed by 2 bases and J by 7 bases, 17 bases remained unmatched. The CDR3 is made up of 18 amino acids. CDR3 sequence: CASSEAPKGGGALGTQYF. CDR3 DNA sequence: TGTGCCAGCAGTGAAGCCCCCAAGGGCGGGGGGGCTTTAGGGACCCAGTACTTC.

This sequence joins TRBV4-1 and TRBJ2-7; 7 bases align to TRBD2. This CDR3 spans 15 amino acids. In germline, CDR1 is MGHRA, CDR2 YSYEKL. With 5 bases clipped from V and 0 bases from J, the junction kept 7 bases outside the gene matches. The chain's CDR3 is CASSVHGTTSYEQYF. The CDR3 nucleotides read TGCGCCAGCAGCGTTCACGGGACTACCTCCTACGAGCAGTACTTC.

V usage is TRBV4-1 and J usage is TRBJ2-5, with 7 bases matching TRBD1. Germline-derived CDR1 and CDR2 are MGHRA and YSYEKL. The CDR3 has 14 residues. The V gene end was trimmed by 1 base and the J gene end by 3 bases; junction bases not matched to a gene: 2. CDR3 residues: CASSQGDSKETQYF. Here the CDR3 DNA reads TGCGCCAGCAGCCAAGGGGACAGTAAAGAGACCCAGTACTTC.

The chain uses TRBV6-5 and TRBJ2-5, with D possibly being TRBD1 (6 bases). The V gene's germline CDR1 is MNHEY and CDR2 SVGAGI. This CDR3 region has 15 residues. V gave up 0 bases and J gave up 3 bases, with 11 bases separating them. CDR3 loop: CASSYSARGEETQYF. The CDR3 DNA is TGTGCCAGCAGTTACTCCGCCAGGGGTGAAGAGACCCAGTACTTC.

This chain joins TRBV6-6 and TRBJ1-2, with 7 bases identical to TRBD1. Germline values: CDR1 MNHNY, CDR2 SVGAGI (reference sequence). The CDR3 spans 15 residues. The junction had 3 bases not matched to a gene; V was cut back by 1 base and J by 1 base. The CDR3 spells CASSYWTGDNYGYTF. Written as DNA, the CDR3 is TGTGCCAGCAGTTACTGGACAGGAGATAACTATGGCTACACCTTC.

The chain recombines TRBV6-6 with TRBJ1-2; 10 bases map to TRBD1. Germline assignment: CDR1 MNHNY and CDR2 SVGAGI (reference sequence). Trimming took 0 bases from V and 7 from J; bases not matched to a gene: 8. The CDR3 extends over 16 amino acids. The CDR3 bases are TGTGCCAGCAGTTACTCGAAAGGGGACAGGGGCTCTGGCTACACCTTC. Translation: CASSYSKGDRGSGYTF.

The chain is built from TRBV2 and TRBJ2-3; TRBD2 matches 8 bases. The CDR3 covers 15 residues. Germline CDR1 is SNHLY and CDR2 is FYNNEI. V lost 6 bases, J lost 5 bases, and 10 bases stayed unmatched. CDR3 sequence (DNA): TGTGCCAGCAGAACGACTAGCGACCTTGGAGATACGCAGTATTTT. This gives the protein CASRTTSDLGDTQYF. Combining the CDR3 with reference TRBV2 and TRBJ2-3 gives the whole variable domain EPEVTQTPSHQVTQMGQEVILRCVPISNHLYFYWYRQILGQKVEFLVSFYNNEISEKSEIFDDQFSVERPDGSNFTLKIRSTKLEDSAMYFCASRTTSDLGDTQYFGPGTRLTVL.

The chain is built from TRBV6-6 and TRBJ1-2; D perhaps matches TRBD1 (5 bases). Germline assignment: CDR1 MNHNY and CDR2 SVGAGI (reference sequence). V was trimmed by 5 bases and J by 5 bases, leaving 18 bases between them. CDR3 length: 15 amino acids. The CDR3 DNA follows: TGTGCCAGCAGTCACCTTTTATCAGGGTTTTATGGCTACACCTTC. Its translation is CASSHLLSGFYGYTF.

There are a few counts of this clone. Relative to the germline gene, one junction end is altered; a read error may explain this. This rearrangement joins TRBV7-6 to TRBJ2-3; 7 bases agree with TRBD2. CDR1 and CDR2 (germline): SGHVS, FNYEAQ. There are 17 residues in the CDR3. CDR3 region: CASSLGWGGKGTGTQYF. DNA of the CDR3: TGTGCCAGCAGCTTAGGGTGGGGGGGGAAAGGCACAGGTACGCAGTATTTT. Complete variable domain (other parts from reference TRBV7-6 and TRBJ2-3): GAGVSQSPRYKVTKRGQDVALRCDPISGHVSLYWYRQALGQGPEFLTYFNYEAQQDKSGLPNDRFSAERPEGSISTLTIQRTEQRDSAMYRCASSLGWGGKGTGTQYFGPGTRLTVL.

CDR3 bases: TGTGCCAGCAGCGGACACGGCATTGCCGGGGAGCTGTTTTTT. It is translated as CASSGHGIAGELFF. The rearrangement links TRBV9 to TRBJ2-2, with D hard to call. Germline CDR1 is SGDLS and CDR2 is YYNGEE. CDR3 size: 14 residues. Trimming pared 3 bases from V and 6 bases from J, leaving 12 bases between.

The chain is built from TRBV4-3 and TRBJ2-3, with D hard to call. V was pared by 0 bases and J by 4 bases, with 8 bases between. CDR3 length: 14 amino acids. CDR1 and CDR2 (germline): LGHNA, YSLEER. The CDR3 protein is CASSQENLADTQYF. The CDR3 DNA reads TGCGCCAGCAGCCAAGAAAATTTAGCAGATACGCAGTATTTT.

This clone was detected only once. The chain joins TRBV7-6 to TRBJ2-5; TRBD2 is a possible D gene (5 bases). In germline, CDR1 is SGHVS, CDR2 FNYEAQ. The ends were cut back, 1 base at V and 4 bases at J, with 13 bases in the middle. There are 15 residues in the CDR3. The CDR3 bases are TGTGCCAGCAGCTTAGACCGGACCGAGGGAGAGACCCAGTACTTC. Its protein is CASSLDRTEGETQYF.

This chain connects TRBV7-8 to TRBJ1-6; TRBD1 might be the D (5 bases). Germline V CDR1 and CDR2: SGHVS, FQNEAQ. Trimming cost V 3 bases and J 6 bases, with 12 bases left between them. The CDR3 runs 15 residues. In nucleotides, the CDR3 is TGTGCCAGCAGCTTCGGGAGGGGAGTTAATTCACCCCTCCACTTT. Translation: CASSFGRGVNSPLHF.

The CDR3 loop reads CASSGGGSNTEAFF. DNA of the CDR3: TGTGCCAGCAGTGGGGGGGGGTCGAACACTGAAGCTTTCTTT. The chain combines TRBV6-1 with TRBJ1-1; a weak D match, TRBD1 (5 bases). The V gene's germline CDR1 is MNHNS and CDR2 SASEGT. Between the trimmed V and J ends, which lost 4 bases and 1 base, there was a span of 10 bases. This CDR3 region has 14 residues.

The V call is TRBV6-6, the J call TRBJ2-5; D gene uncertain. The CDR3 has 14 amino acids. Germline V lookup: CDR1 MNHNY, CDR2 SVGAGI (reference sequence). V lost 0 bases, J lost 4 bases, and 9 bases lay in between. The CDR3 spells CASSYSGERETQYF. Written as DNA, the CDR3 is TGTGCCAGCAGTTACTCGGGCGAGAGAGAGACCCAGTACTTC.